The 2 T cell receptor beta chains listed next were all sequenced from one sample in a study of T cells after yellow fever vaccination. Each CDR3 protein gets one entry after TCRdb re-called the 5' RACE reads with MiXCR. Here the sample spans 500,000 to 650,000 distinct CDR3 sequences, 12% being singletons. The source material was PBMCs, sampled on the day of the yellow fever booster vaccination. The receptors shown here come from a man aged 25 to 40 who received the YFV17D yellow fever vaccine.

This clonotype appeared a few times. The chain has TRBV11-1 and TRBJ2-5; TRBD2 matches at 10 bases. The J segment lost 5 bases and the V segment lost 2 bases, leaving 20 bases of the junction unmatched. This CDR3 has 20 residues. Per germline, CDR1 SGHAT and CDR2 FQDESV (reference sequence). The CDR3 sequence is CASSLWGTPRVAGGQETQYF. CDR3 nucleotide sequence: TGTGCCAGCAGCTTATGGGGGACTCCTCGAGTAGCGGGGGGTCAGGAGACCCAGTACTTC.

This clonotype was detected only a few times. The rearrangement links TRBV7-2 to TRBJ2-1; D gene ambiguous. The CDR3 runs 12 residues. With 5 bases removed from V and 9 bases from J, the gap between germline ends came to 11 bases. Germline CDR1 and CDR2: SGHTA and FQGNSA. CDR3 protein: CASSVEVGEQFF. CDR3 coding DNA: TGTGCCAGCAGCGTTGAGGTGGGTGAGCAGTTCTTC. The full variable domain, completed using reference TRBV7-2 and TRBJ2-1, is GAGVSQSPSNKVTEKGKDVELRCDPISGHTALYWYRQSLGQGLEFLIYFQGNSAPDKSGLPSDRFSAERTGGSVSTLTIQRTQQEDSAVYLCASSVEVGEQFFGPGTRLTVL.